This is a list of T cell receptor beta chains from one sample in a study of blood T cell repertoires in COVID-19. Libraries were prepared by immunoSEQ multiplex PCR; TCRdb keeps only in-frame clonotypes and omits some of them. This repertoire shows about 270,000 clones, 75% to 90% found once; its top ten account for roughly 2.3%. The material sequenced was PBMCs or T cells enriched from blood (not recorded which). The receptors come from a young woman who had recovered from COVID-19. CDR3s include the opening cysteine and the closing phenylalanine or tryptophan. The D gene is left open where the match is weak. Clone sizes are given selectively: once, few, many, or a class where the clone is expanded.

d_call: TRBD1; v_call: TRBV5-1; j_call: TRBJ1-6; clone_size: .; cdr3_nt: TGCGCCAGCAGCTTGGCCGGGACAGAGGCACCCCTCCACTTT; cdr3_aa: CASSLAGTEAPLHF
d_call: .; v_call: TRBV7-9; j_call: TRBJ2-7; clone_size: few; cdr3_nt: TGTGCCAGCAGCCGGGGAAGCGAGCAGTACTTC; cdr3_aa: CASSRGSEQYF
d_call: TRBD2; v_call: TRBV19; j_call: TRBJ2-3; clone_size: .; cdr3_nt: TGTGCCAGTAGTGGACTAGCGACTAGCACAGATACGCAGTATTTT; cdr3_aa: CASSGLATSTDTQYF
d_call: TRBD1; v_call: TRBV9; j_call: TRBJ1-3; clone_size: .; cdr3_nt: TGTGCCAGCAGCGTAGAGGGACAGTCGAGCTCTGGAAACACCATATATTTT; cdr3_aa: CASSVEGQSSSGNTIYF
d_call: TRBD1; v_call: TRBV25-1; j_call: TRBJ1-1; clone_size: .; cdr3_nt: TGTGCCAGCAGGGACAGGTATGGGAACACTGAAGCTTTCTTT; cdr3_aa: CASRDRYGNTEAFF
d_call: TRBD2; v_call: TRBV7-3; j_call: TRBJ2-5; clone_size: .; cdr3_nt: TGTGCCAGCAGCTTAGCGGGGGGGAGCCAAGAGACCCAGTACTTC; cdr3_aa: CASSLAGGSQETQYF
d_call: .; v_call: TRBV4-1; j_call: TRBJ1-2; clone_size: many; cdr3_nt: TGCGCCAGCAGCCAAGGGGAGGGGCAGGGGCACTATGGCTACACCTTC; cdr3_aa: CASSQGEGQGHYGYTF
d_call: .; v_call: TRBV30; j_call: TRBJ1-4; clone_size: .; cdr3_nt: TGTGCCTGGAGCCCGCCTTTAGGGACTGCCCCTACGAATGAAAAACTGTTTTTT; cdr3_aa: CAWSPPLGTAPTNEKLFF
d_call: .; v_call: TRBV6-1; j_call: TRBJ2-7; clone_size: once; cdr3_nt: TGTGCCAGCAGTGAGCGGGGCGAGCAGTACTTC; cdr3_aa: CASSERGEQYF
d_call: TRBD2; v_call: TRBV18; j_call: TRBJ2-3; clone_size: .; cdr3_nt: TGTGCCAGCTCACTACTAGCGGGGCGAATCACAGATACGCAGTATTTT; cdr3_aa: CASSLLAGRITDTQYF
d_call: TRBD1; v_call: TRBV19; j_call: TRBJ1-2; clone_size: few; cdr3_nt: TGTGCCAGTAGGGGGACAGCGAATGGCTACACCTTC; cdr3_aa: CASRGTANGYTF
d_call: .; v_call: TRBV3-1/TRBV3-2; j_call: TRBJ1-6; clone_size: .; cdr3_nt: TGTGCCAGCAGCCTCGGCGGGGCGGAGTGCCACTTT; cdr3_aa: CASSLGGAECHF
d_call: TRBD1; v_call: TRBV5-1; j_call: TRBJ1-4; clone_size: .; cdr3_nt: TGCGCCAGCAGGTCGGGACAGCCGAATGAAAAACTGTTTTTT; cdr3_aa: CASRSGQPNEKLFF
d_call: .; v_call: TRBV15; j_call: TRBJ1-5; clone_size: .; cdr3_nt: TGTGCCACCAGCAGAGATATGGGGAAAGGGGATCAGCCCCAGCATTTT; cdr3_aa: CATSRDMGKGDQPQHF
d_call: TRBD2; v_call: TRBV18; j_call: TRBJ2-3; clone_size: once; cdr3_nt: TGTGCCAGCACTCGACTAGCGGGGGGGAGCGCAGATACGCAGTATTTT; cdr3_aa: CASTRLAGGSADTQYF
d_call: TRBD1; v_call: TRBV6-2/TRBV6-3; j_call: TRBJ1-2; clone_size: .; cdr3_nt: TGTGCCAGCAGTTACTCGCCAGGGGGCGGGTATGGCTACACCTTC; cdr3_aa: CASSYSPGGGYGYTF
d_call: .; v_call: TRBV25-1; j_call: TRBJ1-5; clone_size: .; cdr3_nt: TGTGCCAGCAGTCCCCCGGGTAGCAATCAGCCCCAGCATTTT; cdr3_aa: CASSPPGSNQPQHF
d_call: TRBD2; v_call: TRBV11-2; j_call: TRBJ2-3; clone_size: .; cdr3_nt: TGTGCCAGCAGCAGAGAAGGACTAGCAAGAGATACGCAGTATTTT; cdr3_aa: CASSREGLARDTQYF